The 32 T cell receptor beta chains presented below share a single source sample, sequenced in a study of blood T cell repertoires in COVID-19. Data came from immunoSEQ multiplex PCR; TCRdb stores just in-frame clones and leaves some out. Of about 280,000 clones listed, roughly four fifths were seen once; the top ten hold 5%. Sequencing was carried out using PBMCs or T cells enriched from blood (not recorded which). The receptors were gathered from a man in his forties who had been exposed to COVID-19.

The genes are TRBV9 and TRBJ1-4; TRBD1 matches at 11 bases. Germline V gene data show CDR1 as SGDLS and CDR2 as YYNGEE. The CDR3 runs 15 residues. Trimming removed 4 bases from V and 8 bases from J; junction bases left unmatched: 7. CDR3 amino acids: CASSPRGTGGEKLFF. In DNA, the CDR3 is TGTGCCAGCAGCCCCCGAGGGACAGGGGGGGAAAAACTGTTTTTT.

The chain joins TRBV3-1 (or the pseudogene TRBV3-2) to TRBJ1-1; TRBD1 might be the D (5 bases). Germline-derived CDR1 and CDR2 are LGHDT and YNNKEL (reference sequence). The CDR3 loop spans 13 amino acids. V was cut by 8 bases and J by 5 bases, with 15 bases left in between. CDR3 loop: CASSGGGWTEAFF. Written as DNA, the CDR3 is TGTGCCAGCTCGGGCGGGGGATGGACTGAAGCTTTCTTT.

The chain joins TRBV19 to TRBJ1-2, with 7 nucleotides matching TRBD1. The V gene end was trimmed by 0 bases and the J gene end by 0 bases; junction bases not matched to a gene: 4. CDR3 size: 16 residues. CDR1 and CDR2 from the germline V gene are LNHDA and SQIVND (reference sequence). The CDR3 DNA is TGTGCCAGTAGTATAGACGGACAGGCTGCTAACTATGGCTACACCTTC. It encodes CASSIDGQAANYGYTF.

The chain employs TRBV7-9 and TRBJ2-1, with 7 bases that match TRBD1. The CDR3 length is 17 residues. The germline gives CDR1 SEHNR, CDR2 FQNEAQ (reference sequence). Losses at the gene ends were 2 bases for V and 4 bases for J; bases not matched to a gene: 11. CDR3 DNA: TGTGCCAGCAGCTTAACACCGGGACAGTCTAAATACAATGAGCAGTTCTTC. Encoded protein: CASSLTPGQSKYNEQFF.

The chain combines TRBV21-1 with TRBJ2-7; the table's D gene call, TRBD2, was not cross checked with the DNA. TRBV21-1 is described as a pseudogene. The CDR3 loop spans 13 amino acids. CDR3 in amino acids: CASSPRTSYEQYF. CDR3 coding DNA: TGTGCCAGCAGTCCCCGGACTAGCTACGAGCAGTACTTC.

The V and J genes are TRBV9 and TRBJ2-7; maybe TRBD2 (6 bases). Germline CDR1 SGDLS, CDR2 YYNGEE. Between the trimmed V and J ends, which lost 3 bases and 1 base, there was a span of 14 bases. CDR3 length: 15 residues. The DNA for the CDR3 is TGTGCCAGCAGCGCAAGCCGGGAGCTGTCCTACGAGCAGTACTTC. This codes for CASSASRELSYEQYF.

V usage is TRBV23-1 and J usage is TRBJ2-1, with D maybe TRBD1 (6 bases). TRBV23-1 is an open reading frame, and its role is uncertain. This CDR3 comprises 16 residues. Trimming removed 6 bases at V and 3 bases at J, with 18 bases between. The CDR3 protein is CASRVKGEFVYNEQFF. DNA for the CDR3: TGCGCCAGCAGGGTCAAGGGGGAGTTTGTCTACAATGAGCAGTTCTTC.

The CDR3, as DNA: TGTGCCAGCAGCCAAGTATTGGCAGTTAGCAATCAGCCCCAGCATTTT. Translated: CASSQVLAVSNQPQHF. This chain uses TRBV4-2 with TRBJ1-5, with unresolved D. The CDR3 spans 16 residues. V lost 1 base and J lost 0, with 10 bases in between. Germline values: CDR1 LGHNA, CDR2 YNFKEQ.

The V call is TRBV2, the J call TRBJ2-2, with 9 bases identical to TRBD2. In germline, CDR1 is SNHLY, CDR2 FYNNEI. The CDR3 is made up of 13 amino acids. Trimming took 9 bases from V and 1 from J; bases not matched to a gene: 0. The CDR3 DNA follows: TGTGCCAGACTAGCGGGGAACACCGGGGAGCTGTTTTTT. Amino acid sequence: CARLAGNTGELFF.

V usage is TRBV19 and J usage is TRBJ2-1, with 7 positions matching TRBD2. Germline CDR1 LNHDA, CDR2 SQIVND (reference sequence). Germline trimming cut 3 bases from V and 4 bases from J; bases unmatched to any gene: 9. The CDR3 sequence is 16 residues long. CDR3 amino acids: CASSINSPGGYNEQFF. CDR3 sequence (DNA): TGTGCCAGTAGTATTAACAGCCCGGGGGGATACAATGAGCAGTTCTTC.

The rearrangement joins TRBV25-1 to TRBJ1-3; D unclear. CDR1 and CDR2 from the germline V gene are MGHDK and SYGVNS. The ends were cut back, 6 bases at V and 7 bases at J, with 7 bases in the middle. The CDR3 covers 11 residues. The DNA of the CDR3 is TGTGCCAGCAGCGTCCTTAACACCATATATTTT. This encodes CASSVLNTIYF. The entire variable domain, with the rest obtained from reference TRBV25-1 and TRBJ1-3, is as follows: EADIYQTPRYLVIGTGKKITLECSQTMGHDKMYWYQQDPGMELHLIHYSYGVNSTEKGDLSSESTVSRIRTEHFPLTLESARPSHTSQYLCASSVLNTIYFGEGSWLTVV.

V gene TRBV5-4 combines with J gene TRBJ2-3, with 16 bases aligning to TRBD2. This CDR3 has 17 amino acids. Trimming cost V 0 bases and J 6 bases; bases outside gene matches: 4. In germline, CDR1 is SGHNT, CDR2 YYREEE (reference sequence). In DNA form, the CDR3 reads TGTGCCAGCAGCTTGGGGGGGACTAGCGGGAGGGTTGATACGCAGTATTTT. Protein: CASSLGGTSGRVDTQYF. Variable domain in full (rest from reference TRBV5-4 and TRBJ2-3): ETGVTQSPTHLIKTRGQQVTLRCSSQSGHNTVSWYQQALGQGPQFIFQYYREEENGRGNFPPRFSGLQFPNYSSELNVNALELDDSALYLCASSLGGTSGRVDTQYFGPGTRLTVL.

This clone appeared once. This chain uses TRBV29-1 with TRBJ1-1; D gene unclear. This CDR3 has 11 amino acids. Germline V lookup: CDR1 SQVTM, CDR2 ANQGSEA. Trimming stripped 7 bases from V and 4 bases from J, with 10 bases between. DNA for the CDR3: TGCAGCGCAGACATTTTCACTGAAGCTTTCTTT. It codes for CSADIFTEAFF.

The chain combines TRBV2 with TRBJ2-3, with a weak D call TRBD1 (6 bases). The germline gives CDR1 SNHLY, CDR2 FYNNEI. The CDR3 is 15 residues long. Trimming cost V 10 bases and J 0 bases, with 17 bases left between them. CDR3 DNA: TGTGCCACCACCAGGGGAGTGCTGAGCACAGATACGCAGTATTTT. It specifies CATTRGVLSTDTQYF.

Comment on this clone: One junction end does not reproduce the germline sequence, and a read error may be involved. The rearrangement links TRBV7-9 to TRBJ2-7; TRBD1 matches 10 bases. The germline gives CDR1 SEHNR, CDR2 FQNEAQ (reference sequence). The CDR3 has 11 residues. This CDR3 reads CASSRQGARNF. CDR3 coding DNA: TGTGCCAGCAGCCGACAGGGGGCTAGGAACTTC.

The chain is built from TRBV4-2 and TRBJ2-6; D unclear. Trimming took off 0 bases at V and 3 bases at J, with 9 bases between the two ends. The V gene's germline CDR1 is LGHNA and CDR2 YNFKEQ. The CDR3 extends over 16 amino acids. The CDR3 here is CASSQDAEFGANVLTF. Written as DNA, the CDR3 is TGTGCCAGCAGCCAAGACGCGGAGTTTGGGGCCAACGTCCTGACTTTC.

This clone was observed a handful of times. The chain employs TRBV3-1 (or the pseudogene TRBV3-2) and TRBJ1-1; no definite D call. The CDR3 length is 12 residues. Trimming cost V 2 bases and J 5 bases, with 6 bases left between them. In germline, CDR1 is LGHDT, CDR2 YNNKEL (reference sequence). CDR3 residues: CASSQRVTEAFF. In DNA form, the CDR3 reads TGTGCCAGCAGCCAACGGGTGACTGAAGCTTTCTTT.

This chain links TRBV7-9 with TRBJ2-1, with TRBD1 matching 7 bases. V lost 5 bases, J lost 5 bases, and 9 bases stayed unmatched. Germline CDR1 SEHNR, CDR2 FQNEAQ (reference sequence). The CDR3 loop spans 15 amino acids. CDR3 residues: CASSPRGQVNNEQFF. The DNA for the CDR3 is TGTGCCAGCAGCCCCAGAGGACAGGTCAACAATGAGCAGTTCTTC.

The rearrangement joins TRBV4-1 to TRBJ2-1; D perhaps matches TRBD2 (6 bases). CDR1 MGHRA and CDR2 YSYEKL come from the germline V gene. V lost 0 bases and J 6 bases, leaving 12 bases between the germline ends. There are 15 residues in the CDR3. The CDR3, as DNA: TGCGCCAGCAGCCAAGATGGAGGGCACAGCAATGAGCAGTTCTTC. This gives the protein CASSQDGGHSNEQFF.

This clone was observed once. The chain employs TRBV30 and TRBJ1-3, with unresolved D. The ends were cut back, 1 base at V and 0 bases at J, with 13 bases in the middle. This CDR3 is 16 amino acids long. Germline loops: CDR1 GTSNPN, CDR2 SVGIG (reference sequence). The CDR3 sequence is CAWSGAGSYSGNTIYF. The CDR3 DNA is TGTGCCTGGAGTGGGGCAGGATCCTACTCTGGAAACACCATATATTTT.

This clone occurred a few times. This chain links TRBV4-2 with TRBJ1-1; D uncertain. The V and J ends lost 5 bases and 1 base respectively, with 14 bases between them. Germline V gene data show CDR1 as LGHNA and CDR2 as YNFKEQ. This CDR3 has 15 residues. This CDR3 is CASSYNMKRNTEAFF. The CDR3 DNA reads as TGTGCCAGCAGCTATAACATGAAAAGGAACACTGAAGCTTTCTTT.

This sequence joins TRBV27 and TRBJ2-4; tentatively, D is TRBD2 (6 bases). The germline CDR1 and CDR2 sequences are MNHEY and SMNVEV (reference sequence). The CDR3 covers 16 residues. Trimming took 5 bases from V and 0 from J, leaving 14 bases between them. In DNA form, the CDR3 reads TGTGCCAGCAGTATGCTGGGGGGATTAGCCAAAAACATTCAGTACTTC. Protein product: CASSMLGGLAKNIQYF.

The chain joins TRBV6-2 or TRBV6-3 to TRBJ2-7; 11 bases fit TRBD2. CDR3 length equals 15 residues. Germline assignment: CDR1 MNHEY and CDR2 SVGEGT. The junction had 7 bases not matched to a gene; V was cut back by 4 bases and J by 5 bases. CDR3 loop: CASSFTSGSLDEQYF. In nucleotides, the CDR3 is TGTGCCAGCAGTTTCACTAGCGGGAGTCTGGACGAGCAGTACTTC.

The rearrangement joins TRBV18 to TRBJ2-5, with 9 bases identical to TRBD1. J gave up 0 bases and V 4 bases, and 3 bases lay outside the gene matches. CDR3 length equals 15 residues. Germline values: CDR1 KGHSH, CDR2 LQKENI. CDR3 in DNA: TGTGCCAGCTCACGGGGGACAGGGCACCAAGAGACCCAGTACTTC. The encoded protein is CASSRGTGHQETQYF.

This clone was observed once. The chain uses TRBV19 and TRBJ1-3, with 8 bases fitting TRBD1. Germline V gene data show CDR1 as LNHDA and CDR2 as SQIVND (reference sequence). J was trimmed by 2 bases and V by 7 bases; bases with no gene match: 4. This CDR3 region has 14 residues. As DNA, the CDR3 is TGTGCCAGTAAGGACAGGGCGACTGGAAACACCATATATTTT. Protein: CASKDRATGNTIYF.

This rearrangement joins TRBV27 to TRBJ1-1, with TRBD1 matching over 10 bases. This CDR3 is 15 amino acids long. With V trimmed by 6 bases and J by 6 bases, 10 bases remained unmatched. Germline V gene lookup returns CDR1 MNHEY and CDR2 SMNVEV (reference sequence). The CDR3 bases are TGTGCCAGCAGACAACCGGGACAGGGGAAGTCTGAAGCTTTCTTT. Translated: CASRQPGQGKSEAFF.

CDR3 DNA sequence: TGTGCCAGCAGCAATACCCGGGACAGCCTGAACACTGAAGCTTTCTTT. Translating gives CASSNTRDSLNTEAFF. The chain couples TRBV9 to TRBJ1-1; TRBD1 agrees at 7 bases. V shed 4 bases and J 0 bases; nucleotides not matched to a gene: 9. The CDR3 is 16 amino acids. From germline, CDR1 is SGDLS and CDR2 YYNGEE.

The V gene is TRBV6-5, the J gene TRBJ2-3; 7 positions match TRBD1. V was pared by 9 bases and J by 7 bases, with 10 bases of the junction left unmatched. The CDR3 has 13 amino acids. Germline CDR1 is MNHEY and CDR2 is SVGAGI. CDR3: CASGDRRYYTQYF. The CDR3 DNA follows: TGTGCCAGTGGGGACAGAAGATATTATACGCAGTATTTT.

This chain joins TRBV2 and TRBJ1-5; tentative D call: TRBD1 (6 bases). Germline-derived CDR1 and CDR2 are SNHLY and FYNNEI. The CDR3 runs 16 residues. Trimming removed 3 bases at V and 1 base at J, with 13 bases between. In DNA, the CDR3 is TGTGCCAGCAGTGAGCAGGGGTTGGGGAGCAATCAGCCCCAGCATTTT. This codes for CASSEQGLGSNQPQHF.

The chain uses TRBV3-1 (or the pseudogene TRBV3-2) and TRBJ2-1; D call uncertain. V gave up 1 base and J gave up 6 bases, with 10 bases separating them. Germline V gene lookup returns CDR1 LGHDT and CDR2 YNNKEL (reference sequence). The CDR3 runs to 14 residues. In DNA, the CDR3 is TGTGCCAGCAGCCAAGGGGCCAGTTCCAATGAGCAGTTCTTC. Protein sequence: CASSQGASSNEQFF.

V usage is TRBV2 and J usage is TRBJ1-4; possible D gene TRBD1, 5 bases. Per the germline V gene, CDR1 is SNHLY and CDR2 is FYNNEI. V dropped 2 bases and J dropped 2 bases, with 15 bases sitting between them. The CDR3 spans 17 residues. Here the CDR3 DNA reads TGTGCCAGCAGTGAATTCGGGGGGACGACGACTAATGAAAAACTGTTTTTT. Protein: CASSEFGGTTTNEKLFF.

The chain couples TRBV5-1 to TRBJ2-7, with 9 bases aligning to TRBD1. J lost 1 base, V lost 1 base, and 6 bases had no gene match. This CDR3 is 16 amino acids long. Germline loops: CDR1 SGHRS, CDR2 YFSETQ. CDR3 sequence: CASSLMGQGLSYEQYF. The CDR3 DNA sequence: TGCGCCAGCAGCTTGATGGGACAGGGTTTATCCTACGAGCAGTACTTC.